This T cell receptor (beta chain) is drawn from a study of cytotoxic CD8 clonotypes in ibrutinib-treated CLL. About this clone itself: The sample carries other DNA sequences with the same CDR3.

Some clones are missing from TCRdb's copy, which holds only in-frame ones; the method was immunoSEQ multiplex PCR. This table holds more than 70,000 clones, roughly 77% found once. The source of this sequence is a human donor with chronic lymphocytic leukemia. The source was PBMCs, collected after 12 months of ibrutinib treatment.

The chain's CDR3 is CASSLSPTDTQYF. The CDR3 nucleotides are TGCGCCAGCAGCTTGTCCCCCACAGATACGCAGTATTTT. The J gene is TRBJ2-3, the V gene TRBV5-1, with D unresolved. The CDR3 runs 13 residues. Germline lookup yields CDR1 SGHRS and CDR2 YFSETQ. Deletions cut 1 base from V and 2 bases from J, with 5 bases between.